This T cell receptor beta chain was captured in a study of T cell changes during pregnancy in multiple sclerosis. The sample holds one count of this clone. Germline lookup yields CDR1 SGHVS and CDR2 FQNEAQ. Trimming took 1 base from V and 4 from J; bases not matched to a gene: 9. This CDR3 is 16 amino acids long. The assay was immunoSEQ multiplex PCR, and TCRdb's table has in-frame clones only and misses some. Among about 75,000 clones listed, around nine tenths were seen once. This sample comprised CD4+ T cells from peripheral blood mononuclear cells, obtained before pregnancy. The TCR sequence derives from a female donor with multiple sclerosis, enrolled in a pregnancy study. The chain has TRBV7-8 and TRBJ2-7; 8 bases line up with TRBD2. The CDR3 DNA follows: TGTGCCAGCAGCTTAGTCCCAGCGGGAGAGGTTTACGAGCAGTACTTC. Protein: CASSLVPAGEVYEQYF.